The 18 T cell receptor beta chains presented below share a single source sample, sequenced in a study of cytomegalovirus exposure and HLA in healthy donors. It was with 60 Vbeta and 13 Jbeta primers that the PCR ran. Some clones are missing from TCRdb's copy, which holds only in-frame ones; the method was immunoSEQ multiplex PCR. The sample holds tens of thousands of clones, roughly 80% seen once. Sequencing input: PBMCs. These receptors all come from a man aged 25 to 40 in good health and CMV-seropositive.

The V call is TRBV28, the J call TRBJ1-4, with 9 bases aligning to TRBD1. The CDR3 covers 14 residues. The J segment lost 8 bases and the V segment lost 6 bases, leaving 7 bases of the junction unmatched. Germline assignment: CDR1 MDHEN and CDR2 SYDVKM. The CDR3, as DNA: TGTGCCAGCAGACCCGGGACAGGGCGGGAAAAACTGTTTTTT. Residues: CASRPGTGREKLFF.

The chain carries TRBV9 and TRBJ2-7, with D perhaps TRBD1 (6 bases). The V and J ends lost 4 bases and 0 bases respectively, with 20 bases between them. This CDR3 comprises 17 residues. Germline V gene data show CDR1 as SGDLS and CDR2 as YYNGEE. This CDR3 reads CASSPLARDIDSYEQYF. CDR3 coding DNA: TGTGCCAGCAGCCCTCTAGCTCGGGACATCGACTCCTACGAGCAGTACTTC. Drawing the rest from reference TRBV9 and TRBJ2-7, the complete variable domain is DSGVTQTPKHLITATGQRVTLRCSPRSGDLSVYWYQQSLDQGLQFLIQYYNGEERAKGNILERFSAQQFPDLHSELNLSSLELGDSALYFCASSPLARDIDSYEQYFGPGTRLTVT.

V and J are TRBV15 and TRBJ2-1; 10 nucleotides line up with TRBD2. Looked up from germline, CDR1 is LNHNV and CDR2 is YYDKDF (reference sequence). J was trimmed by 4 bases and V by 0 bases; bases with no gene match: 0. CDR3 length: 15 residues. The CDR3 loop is CATSRETSGYNEQFF. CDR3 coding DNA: TGTGCCACCAGCAGAGAGACTAGCGGGTACAATGAGCAGTTCTTC.

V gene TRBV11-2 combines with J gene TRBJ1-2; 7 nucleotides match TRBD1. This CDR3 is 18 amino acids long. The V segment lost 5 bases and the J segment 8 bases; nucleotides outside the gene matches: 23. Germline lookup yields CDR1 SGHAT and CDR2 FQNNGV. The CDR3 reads CASSRNSGTAIGKHGYTF. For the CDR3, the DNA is TGTGCCAGCAGCCGAAATTCCGGGACAGCGATTGGTAAACACGGCTACACCTTC.

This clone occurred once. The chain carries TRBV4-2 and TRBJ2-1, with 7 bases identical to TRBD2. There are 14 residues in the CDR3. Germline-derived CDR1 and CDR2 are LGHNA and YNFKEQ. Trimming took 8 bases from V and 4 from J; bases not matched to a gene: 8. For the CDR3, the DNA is TGTGCCAGCCGGGACCTGGGGGGGTACAATGAGCAGTTCTTC. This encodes CASRDLGGYNEQFF.

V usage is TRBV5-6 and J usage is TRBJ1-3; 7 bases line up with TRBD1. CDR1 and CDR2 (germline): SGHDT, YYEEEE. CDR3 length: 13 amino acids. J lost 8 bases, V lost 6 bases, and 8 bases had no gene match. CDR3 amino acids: CASTRQGPDTIYF. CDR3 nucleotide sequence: TGTGCCAGCACCAGACAGGGTCCGGACACCATATATTTT.

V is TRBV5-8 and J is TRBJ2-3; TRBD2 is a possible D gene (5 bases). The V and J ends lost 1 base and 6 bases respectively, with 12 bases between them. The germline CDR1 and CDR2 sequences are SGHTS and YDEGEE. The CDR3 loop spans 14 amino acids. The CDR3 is CASSLRRRRDTQYF. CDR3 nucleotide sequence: TGTGCCAGCAGCTTGCGGAGGAGAAGGGATACGCAGTATTTT.

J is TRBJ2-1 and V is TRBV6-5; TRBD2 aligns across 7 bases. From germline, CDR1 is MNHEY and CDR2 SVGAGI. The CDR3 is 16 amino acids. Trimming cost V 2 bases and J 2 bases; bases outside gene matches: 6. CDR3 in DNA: TGTGCCAGCAGTTACCAACCTAGCGGAGCCTACAATGAGCAGTTCTTC. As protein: CASSYQPSGAYNEQFF.

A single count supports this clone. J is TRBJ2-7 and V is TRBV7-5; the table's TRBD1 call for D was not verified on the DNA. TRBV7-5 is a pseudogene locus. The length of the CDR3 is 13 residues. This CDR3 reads CARSLSPGYEQYF. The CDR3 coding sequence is TGTGCCAGAAGCTTATCTCCAGGGTACGAGCAGTACTTC.

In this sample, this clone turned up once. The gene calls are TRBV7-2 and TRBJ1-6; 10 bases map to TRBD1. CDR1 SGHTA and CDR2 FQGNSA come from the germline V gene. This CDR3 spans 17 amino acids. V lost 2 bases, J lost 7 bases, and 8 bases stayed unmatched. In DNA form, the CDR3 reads TGTGCCAGCAGCTTACGCTCGACAGGGGGCGAAAATTCACCCCTCCACTTT. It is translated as CASSLRSTGGENSPLHF. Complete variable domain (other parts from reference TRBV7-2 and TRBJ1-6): GAGVSQSPSNKVTEKGKDVELRCDPISGHTALYWYRQSLGQGLEFLIYFQGNSAPDKSGLPSDRFSAERTGGSVSTLTIQRTQQEDSAVYLCASSLRSTGGENSPLHFGNGTRLTVT.

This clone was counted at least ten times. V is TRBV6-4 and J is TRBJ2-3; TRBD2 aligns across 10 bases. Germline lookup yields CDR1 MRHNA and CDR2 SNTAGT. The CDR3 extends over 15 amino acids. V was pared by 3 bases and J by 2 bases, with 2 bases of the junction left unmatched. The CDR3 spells CASSESGGATDTQYF. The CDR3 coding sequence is TGTGCCAGCAGTGAAAGCGGGGGGGCCACAGATACGCAGTATTTT.

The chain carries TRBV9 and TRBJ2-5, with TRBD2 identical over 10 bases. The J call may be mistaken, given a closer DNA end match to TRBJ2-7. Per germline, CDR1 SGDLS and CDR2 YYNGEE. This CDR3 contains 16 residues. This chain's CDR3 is CASSGSGGPAPYEQYF. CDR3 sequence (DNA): TGTGCCAGCAGCGGTAGCGGGGGGCCCGCTCCGTACGAGCAGTACTTC.

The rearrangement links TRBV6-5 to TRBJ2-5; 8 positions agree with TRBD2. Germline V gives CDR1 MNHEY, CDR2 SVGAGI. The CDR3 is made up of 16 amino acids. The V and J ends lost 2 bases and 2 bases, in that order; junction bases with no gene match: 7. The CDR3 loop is CASSYLRTSRQETQYF. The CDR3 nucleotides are TGTGCCAGCAGTTACCTCAGGACTAGCCGGCAAGAGACCCAGTACTTC.

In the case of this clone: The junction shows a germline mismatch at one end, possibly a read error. The CDR3 DNA reads as TGTTCCAGCAGCTTAGGAGGACTAGCGTCCTACGAGCAGTACTTC. It yields the protein CSSSLGGLASYEQYF. The gene calls are TRBV7-9 and TRBJ2-7, with TRBD2 matching 9 bases. This CDR3 region has 15 residues. Germline CDR1 and CDR2: SEHNR and FQNEAQ (reference sequence).

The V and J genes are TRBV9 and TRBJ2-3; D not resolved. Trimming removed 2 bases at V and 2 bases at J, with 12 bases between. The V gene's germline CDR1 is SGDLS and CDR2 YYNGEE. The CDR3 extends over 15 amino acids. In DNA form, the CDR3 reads TGTGCCAGCAGCGTTTCTCCTTTACACACAGATACGCAGTATTTT. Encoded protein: CASSVSPLHTDTQYF.

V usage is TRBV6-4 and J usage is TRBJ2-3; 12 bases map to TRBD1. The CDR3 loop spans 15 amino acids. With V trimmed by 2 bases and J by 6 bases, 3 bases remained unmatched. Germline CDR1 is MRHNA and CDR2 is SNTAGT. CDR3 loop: CASSDGGQGADTQYF. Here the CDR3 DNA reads TGTGCCAGCAGTGACGGGGGACAGGGGGCCGATACGCAGTATTTT.

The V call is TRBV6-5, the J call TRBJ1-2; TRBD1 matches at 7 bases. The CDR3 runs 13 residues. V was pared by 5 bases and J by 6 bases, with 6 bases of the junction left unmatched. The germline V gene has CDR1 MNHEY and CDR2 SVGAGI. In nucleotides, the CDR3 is TGTGCCAGCAGTGAACAGGGGATCCATGGCTACACCTTC. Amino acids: CASSEQGIHGYTF.

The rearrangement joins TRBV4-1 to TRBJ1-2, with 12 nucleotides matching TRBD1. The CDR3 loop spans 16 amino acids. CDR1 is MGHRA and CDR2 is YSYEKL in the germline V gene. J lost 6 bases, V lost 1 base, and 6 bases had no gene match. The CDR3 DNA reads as TGCGCCAGCAGCCAAGGGGGACAGGGGGCATCTCATGGCTACACCTTC. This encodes CASSQGGQGASHGYTF.